These T cell receptor beta chains were read from a single sample in a study of cytomegalovirus exposure and HLA in healthy donors. Here immunoSEQ multiplex PCR was the method, and the copy in TCRdb shows in-frame clones only, minus some. Altogether some 200,000 clones are present, around four fifths being singletons, with the ten largest covering around 2.5%. The sequenced sample was PBMCs. Receptors originate from a woman between 50 and 59 years old in good health and CMV-seropositive. CDR3s leave out the opening cysteine and the closing phenylalanine or tryptophan. Each record gives: V gene, J gene, CDR3 protein.

V: TRBV7-9; J: TRBJ1-4; CDR3: ASSPRAGAPNEKLF
V: TRBV7-9; J: TRBJ1-1; CDR3: ASSLNSGPTGAF
V: TRBV5-4; J: TRBJ1-3; CDR3: ASSLGTGSSGNTIY
V: TRBV6-6; J: TRBJ1-5; CDR3: ASTARGGNQPQH
V: TRBV5-1; J: TRBJ2-2; CDR3: ASSLEPRDTGELF
V: TRBV7-9; J: TRBJ2-5; CDR3: ASSSLGKRGGQETQY
V: TRBV6-1; J: TRBJ2-7; CDR3: ASSPWGGRTD
V: TRBV6-4; J: TRBJ1-1; CDR3: ASRVTQGTEAF
V: TRBV5-6; J: TRBJ1-1; CDR3: ASTPRVRNTEAF
V: TRBV5-1; J: TRBJ2-5; CDR3: ASSPLGQVQETQY
V: TRBV9; J: TRBJ1-2; CDR3: ASSRSPEGLGYGYT
V: TRBV7-8; J: TRBJ2-1; CDR3: ASSLERGGPAVEQF